This TCR beta chain was obtained from a study of shared clonotypes between healthy human individuals. Study-wide points: Naive subsets typically showed greater estimated richness than memory subsets. Sampling covered blood only; tissue repertoires likely differ.

The data were produced by immunoSEQ multiplex PCR, yet TCRdb's version contains in-frame clones alone and is incomplete. The sample records about 730,000 clones, over 60% being singletons. Germline trimming cut 2 bases from V and 9 bases from J; bases unmatched to any gene: 3. The CDR3 runs 14 residues. Looked up from germline, CDR1 is MDHEN and CDR2 is SYDVKM. This clone was observed a handful of times. Its matching antigen is unknown. V and J are TRBV28 and TRBJ1-6; TRBD1 aligns across 8 bases. The receptor was derived from a woman aged 25 to 39 in good health. What was sequenced was memory CD4+ T cells sorted from blood. Subset described: CD45RA-negative fraction. The CDR3 sequence is CASSLRDRISPLHF. As DNA, the CDR3 is TGTGCCAGCAGTTTACGGGACAGGATTTCACCCCTCCACTTT.